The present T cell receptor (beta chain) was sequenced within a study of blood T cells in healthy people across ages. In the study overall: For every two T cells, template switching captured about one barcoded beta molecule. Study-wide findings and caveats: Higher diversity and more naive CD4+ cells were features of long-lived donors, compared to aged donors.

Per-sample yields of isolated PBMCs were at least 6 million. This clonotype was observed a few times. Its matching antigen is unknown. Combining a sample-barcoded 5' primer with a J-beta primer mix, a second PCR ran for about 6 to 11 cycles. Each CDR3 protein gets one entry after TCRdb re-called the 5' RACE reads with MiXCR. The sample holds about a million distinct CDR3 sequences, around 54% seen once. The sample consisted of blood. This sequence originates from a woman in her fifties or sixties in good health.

CDR3 DNA: TGTGCCAGCAGTCGGACCCCAAGGGGGGCAAGACAAGAGACCCAGTACTTC. Its translation is CASSRTPRGARQETQYF. The chain links TRBV6-6 to TRBJ2-5; TRBD1 or TRBD2 may be the D gene (6 bases each). The V end lost 5 bases, the J end lost 2 bases, and 21 bases lay between the germline ends. The CDR3 extends over 17 amino acids. Per germline, CDR1 MNHNY and CDR2 SVGAGI (reference sequence).